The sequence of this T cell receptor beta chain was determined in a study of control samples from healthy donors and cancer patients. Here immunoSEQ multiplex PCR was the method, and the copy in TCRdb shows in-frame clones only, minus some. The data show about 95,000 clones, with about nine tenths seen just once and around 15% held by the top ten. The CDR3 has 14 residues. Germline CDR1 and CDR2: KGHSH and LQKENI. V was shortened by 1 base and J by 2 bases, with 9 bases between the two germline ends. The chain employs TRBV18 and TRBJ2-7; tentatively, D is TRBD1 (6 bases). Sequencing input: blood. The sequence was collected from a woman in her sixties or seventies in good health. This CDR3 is CASSPQGVAYEQYF. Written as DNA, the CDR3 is TGTGCCAGCTCACCACAGGGGGTCGCCTACGAGCAGTACTTC.